Following are 10 T cell receptor beta chains from one sample sequenced in a study of early T cells in non-severe SARS-CoV-2 infection. TCRdb reanalysed the 5' RACE reads using MiXCR and keeps one entry per CDR3 protein. This table holds tens of thousands of distinct CDR3 sequences, about 13% found once. Input material: whole blood. These receptor sequences come from an adult who was a healthcare worker with PCR-confirmed SARS-CoV-2 infection or an uninfected control (not recorded which).

The CDR3 nucleotides read TGCAGCGTTGAAGATGGGACCCAAAAACTGTTTTTT. Translated: CSVEDGTQKLFF. The chain combines TRBV29-1 with TRBJ1-4; TRBD1 is a possible D gene (5 bases). V lost 0 bases and J lost 9, with 8 bases in between. The CDR3 runs 12 residues. The germline V gene has CDR1 SQVTM and CDR2 ANQGSEA. The whole variable domain, remainder taken from reference TRBV29-1 and TRBJ1-4, is SAVISQKPSRDICQRGTSLTIQCQVDSQVTMMFWYRQQPGQSLTLIATANQGSEATYESGFVIDKFPISRPNLTFSTLTVSNMSPEDSSIYLCSVEDGTQKLFFGSGTQLSVL.

This clonotype was detected only a few times. The gene calls are TRBV25-1 and TRBJ2-7; D is uncertain. The CDR3 is 11 residues long. Trimming took 4 bases from V and 13 from J, leaving 14 bases between them. CDR1 MGHDK and CDR2 SYGVNS come from the germline V gene. The CDR3 DNA is TGTGCCAGCAGTGGAGGAATCGGTTTATACTTC. Translating gives CASSGGIGLYF.

This CDR3 is CASRFSGLGTEAFF. CDR3 sequence (DNA): TGTGCCAGCAGGTTCTCGGGGCTTGGCACTGAAGCTTTCTTT. The J gene is TRBJ1-1, the V gene TRBV7-2; possibly TRBD1 for D (5 bases). The CDR3 sequence is 14 residues long. Germline CDR1 is SGHTA and CDR2 is FQGNSA. V dropped 6 bases and J dropped 4 bases, with 15 bases sitting between them.

This clonotype has a handful of counts. V gene TRBV20-1 combines with J gene TRBJ2-7; D is perhaps TRBD1 (5 bases). The CDR3 is 13 residues long. V lost 3 bases and J lost 3, with 12 bases in between. Germline values: CDR1 DFQATT, CDR2 SNEGSKA (reference sequence). CDR3 sequence: CSASAGLDYEQYF. The CDR3 DNA follows: TGCAGTGCTAGCGCAGGGTTAGACTACGAGCAGTACTTC.

This clonotype has a count of ten or more. The CDR3, as DNA: TGCAGTGCCCCAGGAAGGGAGCGGAACACAGATACGCAGTATTTT. This sequence encodes CSAPGRERNTDTQYF. This chain uses TRBV20-1 with TRBJ2-3, with D possibly TRBD2 on 5 matching bases. The length of the CDR3 is 15 residues. Germline loops: CDR1 DFQATT, CDR2 SNEGSKA (reference sequence). V lost 6 bases to trimming and J lost 2 bases, with 18 bases between them.

This clonotype came up a few times. V is TRBV28 and J is TRBJ2-3; D perhaps matches TRBD2 (5 bases). The CDR3 covers 12 residues. Germline V lookup: CDR1 MDHEN, CDR2 SYDVKM. With 6 bases removed from V and 5 bases from J, the gap between germline ends came to 9 bases. For the CDR3, the DNA is TGTGCCAGCAGGAGGGTAGAAGATACGCAGTATTTT. It specifies CASRRVEDTQYF.

The chain employs TRBV19 and TRBJ2-4, with a possible D match to TRBD2 (6 bases). CDR1 and CDR2 (germline): LNHDA, SQIVND (reference sequence). Deletions cut 3 bases from V and 0 bases from J, with 12 bases between. This CDR3 is 16 amino acids long. CDR3: CASSIQGLIAKNIQYF. CDR3 nucleotide sequence: TGTGCCAGTAGTATCCAGGGACTGATAGCCAAAAACATTCAGTACTTC. Using reference TRBV19 and TRBJ2-4 for the parts outside the CDR3, the full variable domain is DGGITQSPKYLFRKEGQNVTLSCEQNLNHDAMYWYRQDPGQGLRLIYYSQIVNDFQKGDIAEGYSVSREKKESFPLTVTSAQKNPTAFYLCASSIQGLIAKNIQYFGAGTRLSVL.

This clonotype was counted a few times. The V gene is TRBV27, the J gene TRBJ2-7; 11 bases align to TRBD2. The germline CDR1 and CDR2 sequences are MNHEY and SMNVEV (reference sequence). The CDR3 loop spans 15 amino acids. The ends lost 6 bases at V and 2 bases at J; junction bases unmatched: 6. The CDR3 nucleotides read TGTGCCAGCAGAGACGGACTAGCGGGCGCCTACGAGCAGTACTTC. Protein sequence: CASRDGLAGAYEQYF.

This clonotype was detected only a few times. This chain links TRBV7-2 with TRBJ1-3; D is unclear. The CDR3 is 14 amino acids. Trimming left V 2 bases short and J 1 base short, with 6 bases between. The germline CDR1 and CDR2 sequences are SGHTA and FQGNSA. In nucleotides, the CDR3 is TGTGCCAGCAGCTTACGCAGGTCTGGAAACACCATATATTTT. Translating gives CASSLRRSGNTIYF.

This clonotype was picked up many times. The chain joins TRBV7-9 to TRBJ1-1; D gene ambiguous. The CDR3 runs to 12 residues. Germline lookup yields CDR1 SEHNR and CDR2 FQNEAQ (reference sequence). V lost 5 bases to trimming and J lost 12 bases, with 16 bases between them. The CDR3 region is CASSPPNIRTFF. Here the CDR3 DNA reads TGTGCCAGCAGCCCGCCGAATATTCGGACTTTCTTT.